This T cell receptor beta chain derives from a study of CD4 T cells in relation to SARS-CoV-2 and coronaviruses. About the research overall: PBMCs were cultured with antigen for roughly nine days before TCR beta sequencing. Regarding the study as a whole: In roughly 65% of donors, memory CD4+ clonotypes crossrecognized SARS-CoV-2 and at least one common cold coronavirus spike.

Assay used: immunoSEQ multiplex PCR; TCRdb lists only in-frame clones, some missing. The sample includes under 25,000 clones, 78% of them seen just once. Notes on this clone: Its antigen remains unidentified.

The unexposed donors gave CD4+ T cells in about 2011-2019, prior to COVID-19. CD4+ T cells were isolated from the cells after less than 13 days of culture. Cells permitting, SARS-CoV-2 S/N and four cold-coronavirus spikes were tested on unexposed-donor CD4+ T cells. This receptor was taken from a human donor in good health. Sequences were obtained from CD4+ T cells from PBMCs, cultured in vitro.

The CDR3 DNA sequence: TGTGCCAGCAAAAGCAGGACAGGGGGGTGGGAGACCCAGTACTTC. The encoded protein is CASKSRTGGWETQYF. V and J are TRBV27 and TRBJ2-5; TRBD1 aligns across 10 bases. The junction had 10 bases not matched to a gene; V was cut back by 7 bases and J by 5 bases. The CDR3 is 15 residues long. The V gene's germline CDR1 is MNHEY and CDR2 SMNVEV (reference sequence).